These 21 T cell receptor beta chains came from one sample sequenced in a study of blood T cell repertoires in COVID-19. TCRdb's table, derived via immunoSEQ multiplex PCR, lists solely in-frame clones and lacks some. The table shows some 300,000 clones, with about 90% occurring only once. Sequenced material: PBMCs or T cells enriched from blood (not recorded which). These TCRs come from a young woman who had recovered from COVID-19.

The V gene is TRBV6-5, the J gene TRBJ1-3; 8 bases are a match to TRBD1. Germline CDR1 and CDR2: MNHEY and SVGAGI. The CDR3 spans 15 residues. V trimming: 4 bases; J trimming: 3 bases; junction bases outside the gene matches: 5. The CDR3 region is CASSFGQGGGNTIYF. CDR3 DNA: TGTGCCAGCAGTTTCGGACAGGGTGGTGGAAACACCATATATTTT.

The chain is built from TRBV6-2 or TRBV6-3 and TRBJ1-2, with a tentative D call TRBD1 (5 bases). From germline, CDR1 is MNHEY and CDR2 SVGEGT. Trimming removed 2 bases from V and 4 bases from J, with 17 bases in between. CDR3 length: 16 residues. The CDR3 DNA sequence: TGTGCCAGCAGTTACGCCGTGGAGGGGACCGTCTATGGCTACACCTTC. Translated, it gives CASSYAVEGTVYGYTF.

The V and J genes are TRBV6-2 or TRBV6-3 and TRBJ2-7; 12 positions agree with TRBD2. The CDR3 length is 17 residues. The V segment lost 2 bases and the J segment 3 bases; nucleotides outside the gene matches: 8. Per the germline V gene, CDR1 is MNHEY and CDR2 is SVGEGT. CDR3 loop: CASSYKWRLAGDYEQYF. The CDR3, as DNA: TGTGCCAGCAGTTACAAGTGGCGACTAGCGGGAGACTACGAGCAGTACTTC.

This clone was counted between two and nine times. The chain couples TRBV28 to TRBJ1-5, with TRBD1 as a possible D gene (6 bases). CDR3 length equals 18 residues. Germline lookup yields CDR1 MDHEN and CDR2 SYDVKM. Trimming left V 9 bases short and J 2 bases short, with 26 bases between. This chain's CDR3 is CASIDVLQGGSGNQPQHF. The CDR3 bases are TGTGCCAGTATCGACGTCTTACAGGGTGGTTCTGGCAATCAGCCCCAGCATTTT.

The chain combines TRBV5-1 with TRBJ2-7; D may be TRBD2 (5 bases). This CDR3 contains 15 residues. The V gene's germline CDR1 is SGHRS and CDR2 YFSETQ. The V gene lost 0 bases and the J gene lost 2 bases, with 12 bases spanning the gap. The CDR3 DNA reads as TGCGCCAGCAGCTTGGATCCCGACGGGACCTACGAGCAGTACTTC. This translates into CASSLDPDGTYEQYF.

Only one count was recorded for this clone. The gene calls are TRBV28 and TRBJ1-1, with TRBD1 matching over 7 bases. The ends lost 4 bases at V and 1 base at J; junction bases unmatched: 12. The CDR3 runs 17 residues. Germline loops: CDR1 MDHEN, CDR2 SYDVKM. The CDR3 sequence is CASSSLEWGQWNTEAFF. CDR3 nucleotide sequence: TGTGCCAGCAGTTCCCTTGAATGGGGACAGTGGAACACTGAAGCTTTCTTT.

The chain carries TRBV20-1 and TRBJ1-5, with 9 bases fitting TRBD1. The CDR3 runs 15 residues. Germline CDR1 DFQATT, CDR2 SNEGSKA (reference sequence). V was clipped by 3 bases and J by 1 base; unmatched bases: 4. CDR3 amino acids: CSASTGGRSNQPQHF. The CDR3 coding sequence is TGCAGTGCTAGTACAGGGGGCAGAAGCAATCAGCCCCAGCATTTT.

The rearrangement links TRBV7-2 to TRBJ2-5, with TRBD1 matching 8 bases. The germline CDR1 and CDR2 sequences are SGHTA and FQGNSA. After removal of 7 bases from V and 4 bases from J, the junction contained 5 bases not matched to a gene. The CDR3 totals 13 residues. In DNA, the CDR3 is TGTGCCAGCAACGGACAGGGTCGAGAGACCCAGTACTTC. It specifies CASNGQGRETQYF.

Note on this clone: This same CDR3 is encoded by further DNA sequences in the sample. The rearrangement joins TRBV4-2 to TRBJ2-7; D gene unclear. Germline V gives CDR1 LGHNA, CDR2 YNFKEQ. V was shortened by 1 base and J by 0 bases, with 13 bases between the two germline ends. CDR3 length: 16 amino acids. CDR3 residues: CASSQGSRVSSYEQYF. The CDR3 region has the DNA TGTGCCAGCAGCCAAGGGTCACGGGTATCCTCCTACGAGCAGTACTTC.

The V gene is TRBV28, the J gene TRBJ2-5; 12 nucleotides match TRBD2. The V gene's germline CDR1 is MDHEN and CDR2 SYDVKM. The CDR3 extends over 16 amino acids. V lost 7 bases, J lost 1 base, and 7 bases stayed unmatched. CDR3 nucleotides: TGTGCCAGCACCCTTCTAGCGGGAGGGCTCCAAGAGACCCAGTACTTC. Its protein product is CASTLLAGGLQETQYF. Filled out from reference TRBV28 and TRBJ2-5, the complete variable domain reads DVKVTQSSRYLVKRTGEKVFLECVQDMDHENMFWYRQDPGLGLRLIYFSYDVKMKEKGDIPEGYSVSREKKERFSLILESASTNQTSMYLCASTLLAGGLQETQYFGPGTRLLVL.

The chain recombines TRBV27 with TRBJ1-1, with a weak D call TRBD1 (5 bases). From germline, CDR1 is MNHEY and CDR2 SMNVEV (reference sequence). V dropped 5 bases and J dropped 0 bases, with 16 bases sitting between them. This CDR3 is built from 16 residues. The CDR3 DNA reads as TGTGCCAGCAGTCTGGACCGGGGGGAGCTGAACACTGAAGCTTTCTTT. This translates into CASSLDRGELNTEAFF.

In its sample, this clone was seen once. The CDR3 protein is CASSEQGSGEQYF. CDR3 DNA: TGTGCCAGCAGTGAACAGGGCTCGGGCGAGCAGTACTTC. V is TRBV2 and J is TRBJ2-7, with D tentatively TRBD1 (5 bases). The CDR3 has 13 amino acids. V lost 2 bases and J 6 bases, leaving 11 bases between the germline ends. The V gene's germline CDR1 is SNHLY and CDR2 FYNNEI.

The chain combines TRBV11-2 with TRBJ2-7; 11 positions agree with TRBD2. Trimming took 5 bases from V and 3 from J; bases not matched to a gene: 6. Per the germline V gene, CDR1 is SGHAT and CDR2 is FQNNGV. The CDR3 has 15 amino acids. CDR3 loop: CASSPPGLADYEQYF. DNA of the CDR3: TGTGCCAGCAGCCCCCCGGGACTAGCGGACTACGAGCAGTACTTC.

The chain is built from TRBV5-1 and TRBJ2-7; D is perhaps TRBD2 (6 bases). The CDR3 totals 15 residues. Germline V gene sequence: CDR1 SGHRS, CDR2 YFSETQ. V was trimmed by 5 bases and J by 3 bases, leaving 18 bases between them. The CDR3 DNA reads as TGCGCCAGCAGTACCCTCGGGGGACCCGTCTACGAGCAGTACTTC. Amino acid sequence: CASSTLGGPVYEQYF. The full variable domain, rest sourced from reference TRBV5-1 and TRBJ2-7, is KAGVTQTPRYLIKTRGQQVTLSCSPISGHRSVSWYQQTPGQGLQFLFEYFSETQRNKGNFPGRFSGRQFSNSRSEMNVSTLELGDSALYLCASSTLGGPVYEQYFGPGTRLTVT.

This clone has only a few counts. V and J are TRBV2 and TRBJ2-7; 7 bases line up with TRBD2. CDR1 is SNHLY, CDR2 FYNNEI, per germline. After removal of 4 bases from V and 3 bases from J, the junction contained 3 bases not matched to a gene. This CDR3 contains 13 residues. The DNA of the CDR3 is TGTGCCAGCAGTGCGGAGCGGGGCTACGAGCAGTACTTC. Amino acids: CASSAERGYEQYF.

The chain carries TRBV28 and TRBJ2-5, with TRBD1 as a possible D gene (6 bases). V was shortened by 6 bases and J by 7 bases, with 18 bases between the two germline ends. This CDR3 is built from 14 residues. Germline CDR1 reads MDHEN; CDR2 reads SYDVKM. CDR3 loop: CASRQTGAKGTQYF. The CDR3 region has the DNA TGTGCCAGCAGACAGACAGGAGCCAAGGGGACCCAGTACTTC.

CDR3 DNA sequence: TGCGCCAGCAGCCAAGTGAGGATGTCCGGGGAGCTGTTTTTT. Its translation: CASSQVRMSGELFF. The chain combines TRBV4-3 with TRBJ2-2; D gene ambiguous. CDR1 and CDR2 from the germline V gene are LGHNA and YSLEER. The CDR3 is 14 residues long. The V gene lost 1 base and the J gene lost 6 bases, with 9 bases spanning the gap.

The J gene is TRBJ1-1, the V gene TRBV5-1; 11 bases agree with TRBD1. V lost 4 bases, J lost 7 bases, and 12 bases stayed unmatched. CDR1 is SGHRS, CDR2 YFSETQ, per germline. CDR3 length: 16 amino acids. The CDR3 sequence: CASSLLTGTGGDEAFF. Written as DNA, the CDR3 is TGCGCCAGCAGCCTGTTAACCGGGACAGGGGGTGATGAAGCTTTCTTT.

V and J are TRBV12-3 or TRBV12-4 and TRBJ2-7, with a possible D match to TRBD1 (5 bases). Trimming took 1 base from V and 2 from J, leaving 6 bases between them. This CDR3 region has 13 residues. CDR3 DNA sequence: TGTGCCAGCAGTTTAGGACAGACCTACGAGCAGTACTTC. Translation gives CASSLGQTYEQYF.

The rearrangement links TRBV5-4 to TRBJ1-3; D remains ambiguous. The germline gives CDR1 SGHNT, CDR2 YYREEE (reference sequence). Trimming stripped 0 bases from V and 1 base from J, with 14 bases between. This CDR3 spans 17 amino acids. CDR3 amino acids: CASSLDAFGSSGNTIYF. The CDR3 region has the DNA TGTGCCAGCAGCTTGGACGCGTTCGGTAGTTCTGGAAACACCATATATTTT.

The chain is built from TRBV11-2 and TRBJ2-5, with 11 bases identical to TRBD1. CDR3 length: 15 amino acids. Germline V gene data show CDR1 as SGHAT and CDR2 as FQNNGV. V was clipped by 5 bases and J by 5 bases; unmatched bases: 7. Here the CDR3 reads CASSSGTGGVETQYF. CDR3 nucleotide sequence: TGTGCCAGCAGCAGCGGGACAGGGGGTGTGGAGACCCAGTACTTC.